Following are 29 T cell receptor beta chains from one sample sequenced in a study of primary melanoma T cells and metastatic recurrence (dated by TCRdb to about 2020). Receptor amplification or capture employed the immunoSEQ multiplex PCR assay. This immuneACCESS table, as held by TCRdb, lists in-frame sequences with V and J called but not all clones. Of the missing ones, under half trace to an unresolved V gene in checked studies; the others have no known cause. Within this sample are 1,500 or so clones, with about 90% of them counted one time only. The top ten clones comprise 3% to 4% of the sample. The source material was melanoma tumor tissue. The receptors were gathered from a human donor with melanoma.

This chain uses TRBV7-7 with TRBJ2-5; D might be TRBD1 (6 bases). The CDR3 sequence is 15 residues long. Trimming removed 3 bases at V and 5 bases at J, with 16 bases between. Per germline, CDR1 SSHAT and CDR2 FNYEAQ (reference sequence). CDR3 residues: CASSFGARGGETQYF. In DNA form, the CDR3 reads TGTGCCAGCAGCTTTGGCGCCCGAGGGGGTGAGACCCAGTACTTC.

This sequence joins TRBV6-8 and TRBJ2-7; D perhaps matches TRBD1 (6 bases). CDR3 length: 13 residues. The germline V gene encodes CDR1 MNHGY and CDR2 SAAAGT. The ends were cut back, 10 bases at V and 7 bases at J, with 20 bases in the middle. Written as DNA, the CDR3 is TGTGCCATCAGGGGTAGCCTTTCGGGGGAGCAGTACGTC. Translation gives CAIRGSLSGEQYV.

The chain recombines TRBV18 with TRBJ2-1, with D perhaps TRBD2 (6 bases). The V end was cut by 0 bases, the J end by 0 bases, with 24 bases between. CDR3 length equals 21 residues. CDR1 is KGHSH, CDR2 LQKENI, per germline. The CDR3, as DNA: TGTGCCAGCTCACCACCGTTCGACGCAGCATCCCGGGACTCCTCCTACAATGAGCAGTTCTTC. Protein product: CASSPPFDAASRDSSYNEQFF.

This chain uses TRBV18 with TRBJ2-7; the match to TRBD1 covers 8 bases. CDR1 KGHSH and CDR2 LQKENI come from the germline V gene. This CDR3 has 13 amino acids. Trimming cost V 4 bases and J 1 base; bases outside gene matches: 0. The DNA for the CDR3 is TGTGCCAGCTCACGGGACAGGTCCTACGAGCAGTACTTC. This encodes CASSRDRSYEQYF.

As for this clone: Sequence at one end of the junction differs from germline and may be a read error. The CDR3 DNA reads as TGTGCTAGCAGCTTAGGAGCAGGGGTCAGAGAGACCCAGTACTTC. Its translation: CASSLGAGVRETQYF. V and J are TRBV11-3 and TRBJ2-5, with a possible D match to TRBD1 (6 bases). The CDR3 runs to 15 residues. Germline CDR1 is SGHNT and CDR2 is YENEEA.

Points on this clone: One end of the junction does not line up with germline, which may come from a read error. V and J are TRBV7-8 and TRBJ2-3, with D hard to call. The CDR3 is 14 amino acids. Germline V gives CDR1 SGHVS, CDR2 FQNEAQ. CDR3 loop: CASTPVRNTDTQYF. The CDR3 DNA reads TGTGCTAGCACCCCAGTGAGGAACACAGATACGCAGTATTTT. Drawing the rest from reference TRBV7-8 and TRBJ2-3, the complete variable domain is GAGVSQSPRYKVAKRGQDVALRCDPISGHVSLFWYQQALGQGPEFLTYFQNEAQLDKSGLPSDRFFAERPEGSVSTLKIQRTQQEDSAVYLCASTPVRNTDTQYFGPGTRLTVL.

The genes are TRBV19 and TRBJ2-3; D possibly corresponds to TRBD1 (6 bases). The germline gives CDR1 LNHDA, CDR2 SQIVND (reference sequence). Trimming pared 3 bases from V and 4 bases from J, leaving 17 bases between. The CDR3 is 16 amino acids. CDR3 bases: TGTGCCAGTAGTATCCGTGAGGGGGTCCCCCCAGATACGCAGTATTTT. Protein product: CASSIREGVPPDTQYF.

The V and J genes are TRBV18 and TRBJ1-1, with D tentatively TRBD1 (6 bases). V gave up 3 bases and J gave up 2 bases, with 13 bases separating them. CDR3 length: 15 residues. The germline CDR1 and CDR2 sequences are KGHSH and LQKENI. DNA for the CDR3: TGTGCCAGCTCACCTCAGGGGTCCGATAACACTGAAGCTTTCTTT. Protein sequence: CASSPQGSDNTEAFF.

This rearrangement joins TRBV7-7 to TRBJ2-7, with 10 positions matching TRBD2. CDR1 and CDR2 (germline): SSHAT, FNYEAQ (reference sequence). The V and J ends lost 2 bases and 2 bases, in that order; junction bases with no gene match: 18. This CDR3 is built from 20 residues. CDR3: CASSLFSLGAYGTSAYEQYF. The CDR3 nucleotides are TGTGCCAGCAGCTTATTTTCGTTGGGTGCATACGGGACTAGCGCCTACGAGCAGTACTTC.

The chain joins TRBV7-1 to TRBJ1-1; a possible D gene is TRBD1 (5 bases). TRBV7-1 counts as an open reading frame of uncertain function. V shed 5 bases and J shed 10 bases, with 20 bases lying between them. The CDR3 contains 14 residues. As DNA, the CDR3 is TGTGCCAGCAGCAAGAACCGGGACGGTTGGGGAGCTTTCTTT. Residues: CASSKNRDGWGAFF.

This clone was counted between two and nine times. CDR3 in amino acids: CATSPRASGRVIGNEQFF. The CDR3 region has the DNA TGTGCCACCTCCCCTCGGGCTAGCGGGAGGGTTATTGGGAATGAGCAGTTCTTC. The rearrangement joins TRBV12-2 to TRBJ2-1; the table calls TRBD2, which could not be checked here. TRBV12-2 counts as a pseudogene. This CDR3 contains 18 residues.

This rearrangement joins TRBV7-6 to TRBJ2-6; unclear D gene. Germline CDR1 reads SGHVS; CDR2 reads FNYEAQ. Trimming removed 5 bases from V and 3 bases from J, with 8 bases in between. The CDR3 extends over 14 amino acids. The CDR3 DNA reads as TGTGCCAGCAGCGGTGGGTTTGGGGCCAACGTCCTGACTTTC. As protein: CASSGGFGANVLTF.

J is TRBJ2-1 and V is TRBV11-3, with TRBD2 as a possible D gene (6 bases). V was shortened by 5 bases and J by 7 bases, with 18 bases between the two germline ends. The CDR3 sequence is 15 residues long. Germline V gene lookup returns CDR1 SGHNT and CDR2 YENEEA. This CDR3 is CASSRGTLLVNEQFF. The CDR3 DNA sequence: TGTGCCAGCAGCCGCGGGACTTTGCTCGTGAATGAGCAGTTCTTC.

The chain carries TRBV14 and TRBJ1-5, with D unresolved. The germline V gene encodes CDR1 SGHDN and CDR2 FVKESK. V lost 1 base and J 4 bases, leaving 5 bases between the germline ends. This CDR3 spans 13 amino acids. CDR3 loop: CASSQGPNQPQHF. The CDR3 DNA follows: TGTGCCAGCAGCCAAGGCCCGAATCAGCCCCAGCATTTT.

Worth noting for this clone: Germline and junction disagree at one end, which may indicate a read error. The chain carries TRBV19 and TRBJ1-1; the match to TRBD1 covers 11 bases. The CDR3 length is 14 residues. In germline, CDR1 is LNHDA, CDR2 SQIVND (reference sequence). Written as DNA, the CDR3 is TGTGCTAGTAGAAGGGACAGGGGGAGGGCTGAAGCTTTCTTT. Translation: CASRRDRGRAEAFF.

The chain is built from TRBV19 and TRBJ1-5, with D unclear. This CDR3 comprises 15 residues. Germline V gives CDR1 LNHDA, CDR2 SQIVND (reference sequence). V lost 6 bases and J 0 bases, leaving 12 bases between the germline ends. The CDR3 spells CASRPPLGSNQPQHF. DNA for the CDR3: TGTGCCAGTAGACCCCCCTTAGGTAGCAATCAGCCCCAGCATTTT.

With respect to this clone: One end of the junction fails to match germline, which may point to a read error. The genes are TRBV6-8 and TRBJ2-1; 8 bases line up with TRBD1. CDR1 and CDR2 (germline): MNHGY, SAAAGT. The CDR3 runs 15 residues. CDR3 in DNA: TGTGCCAGCAGTCACTCCCGGACAGGGTGGAATGAGCAGTTCTTC. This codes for CASSHSRTGWNEQFF.

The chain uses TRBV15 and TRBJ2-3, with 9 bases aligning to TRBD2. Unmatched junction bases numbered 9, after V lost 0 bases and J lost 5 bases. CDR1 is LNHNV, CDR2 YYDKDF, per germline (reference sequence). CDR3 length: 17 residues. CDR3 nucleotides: TGTGCCACCAGCAGAGATCGGGCGGGAGGGCCCGGAGATACGCAGTATTTT. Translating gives CATSRDRAGGPGDTQYF.

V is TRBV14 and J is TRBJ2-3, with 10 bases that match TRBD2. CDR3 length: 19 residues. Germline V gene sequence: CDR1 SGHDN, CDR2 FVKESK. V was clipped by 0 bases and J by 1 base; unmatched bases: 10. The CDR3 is CASSQDLASGSLGTDTQYF. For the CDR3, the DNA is TGTGCCAGCAGCCAAGATTTGGCTAGCGGGAGTCTGGGCACAGATACGCAGTATTTT.

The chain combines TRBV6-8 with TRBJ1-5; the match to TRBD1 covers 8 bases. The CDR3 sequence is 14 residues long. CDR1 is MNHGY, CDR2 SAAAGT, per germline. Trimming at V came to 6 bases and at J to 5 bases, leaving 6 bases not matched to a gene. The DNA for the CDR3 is TGTGCCAGCAGAGTCAGGGGGCGGGATCAGCCCCAGCATTTT. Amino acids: CASRVRGRDQPQHF.

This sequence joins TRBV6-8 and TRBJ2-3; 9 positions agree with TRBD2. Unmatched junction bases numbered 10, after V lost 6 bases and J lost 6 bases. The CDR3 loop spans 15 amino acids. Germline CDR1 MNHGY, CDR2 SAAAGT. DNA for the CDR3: TGTGCCAGCAGCATCCGAGCGGGAGGAGCGGATACGCAGTATTTT. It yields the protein CASSIRAGGADTQYF.

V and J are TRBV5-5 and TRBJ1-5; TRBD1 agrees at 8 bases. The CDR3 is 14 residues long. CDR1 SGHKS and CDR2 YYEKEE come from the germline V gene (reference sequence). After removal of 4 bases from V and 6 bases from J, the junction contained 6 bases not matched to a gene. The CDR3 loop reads CASSLDRGSQPQHF. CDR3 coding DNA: TGTGCCAGCAGCCTCGACAGGGGAAGTCAGCCCCAGCATTTT.

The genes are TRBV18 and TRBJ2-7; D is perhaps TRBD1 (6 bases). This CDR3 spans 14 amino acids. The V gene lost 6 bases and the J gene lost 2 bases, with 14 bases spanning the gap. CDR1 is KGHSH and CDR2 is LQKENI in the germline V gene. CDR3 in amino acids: CASSPPGGAYEQYV. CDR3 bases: TGTGCCAGCTCCCCCCCTGGGGGCGCCTACGAGCAGTACGTC.

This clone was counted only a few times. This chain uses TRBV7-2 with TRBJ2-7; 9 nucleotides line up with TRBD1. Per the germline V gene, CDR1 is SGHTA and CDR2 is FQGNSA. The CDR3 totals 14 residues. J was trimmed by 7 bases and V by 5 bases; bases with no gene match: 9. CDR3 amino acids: CASSPGTGYREQYV. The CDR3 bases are TGTGCCAGCAGCCCCGGGACAGGGTATCGGGAGCAGTACGTC.

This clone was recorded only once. The CDR3 region has the DNA TGTGCCAGCAGTAGTTTTAGCGGGAGTAATACCGGGGAGCTGTTTTTT. Its protein product is CASSSFSGSNTGELFF. V is TRBV7-2 and J is TRBJ2-2, with 9 bases aligning to TRBD2. The CDR3 length is 16 residues. CDR1 and CDR2 (germline): SGHTA, FQGNSA. V shed 6 bases, J shed 5 bases, and the junction held 10 bases outside the gene matches. The full variable domain, in which reference TRBV7-2 and TRBJ2-2 provide the parts outside the CDR3, is GAGVSQSPSNKVTEKGKDVELRCDPISGHTALYWYRQSLGQGLEFLIYFQGNSAPDKSGLPSDRFSAERTGGSVSTLTIQRTQQEDSAVYLCASSSFSGSNTGELFFGEGSRLTVL.

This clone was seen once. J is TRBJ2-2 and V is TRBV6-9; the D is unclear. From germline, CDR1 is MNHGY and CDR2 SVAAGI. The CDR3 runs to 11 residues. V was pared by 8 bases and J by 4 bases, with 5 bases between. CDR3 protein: CASRSTGELFF. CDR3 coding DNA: TGTGCCAGCCGTTCCACCGGGGAGCTGTTTTTT.

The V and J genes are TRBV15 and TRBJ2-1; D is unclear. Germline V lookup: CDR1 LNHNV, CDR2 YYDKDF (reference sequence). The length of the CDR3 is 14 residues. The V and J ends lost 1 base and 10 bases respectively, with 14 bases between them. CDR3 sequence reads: CATSRALSSQEQFF. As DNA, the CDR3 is TGTGCCACCAGCAGAGCCCTTAGCTCACAAGAGCAGTTCTTC. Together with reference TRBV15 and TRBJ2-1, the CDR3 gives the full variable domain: DAMVIQNPRYQVTQFGKPVTLSCSQTLNHNVMYWYQQKSSQAPKLLFHYYDKDFNNEADTPDNFQSRRPNTSFCFLDIRSPGLGDTAMYLCATSRALSSQEQFFGPGTRLTVL.

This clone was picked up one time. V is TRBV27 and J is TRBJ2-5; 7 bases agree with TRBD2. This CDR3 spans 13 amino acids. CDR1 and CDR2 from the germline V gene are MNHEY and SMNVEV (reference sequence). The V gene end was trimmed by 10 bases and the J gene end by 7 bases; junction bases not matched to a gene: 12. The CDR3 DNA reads TGTGCCATCTCGACTAGCCGAGCTGGGACCCAGTACTTC. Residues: CAISTSRAGTQYF.

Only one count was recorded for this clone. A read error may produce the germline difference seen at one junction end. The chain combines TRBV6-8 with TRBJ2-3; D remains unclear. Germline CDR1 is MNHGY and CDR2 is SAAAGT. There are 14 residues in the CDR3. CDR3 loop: CASSDSSFTDTQYF. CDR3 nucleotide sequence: TGTGCCAGCAGTGACTCCTCTTTCACAGATACGCAGTATTTT.